These T cell receptor beta chains were read from a single sample in a study of monozygotic twins with inflammatory bowel disease. Following a re-call of the 5' RACE reads, TCRdb has one entry per CDR3 protein and lacks DNA. In all, the sample yields roughly 200,000 distinct CDR3 sequences. Material for sequencing was blood. These receptors all come from a human donor with ulcerative colitis or Crohn's disease, or a healthy co-twin of an affected twin (not recorded which). The CDR3 runs from the conserved cysteine through the conserved F or W. The order of the fields is V gene, J gene, CDR3 protein.

v_call: TRBV3-1; j_call: TRBJ1-2; cdr3_aa: CASSHLGRENYGYTF
v_call: TRBV12-3/TRBV12-4; j_call: TRBJ2-7; cdr3_aa: CASRQTGNYEQYF
v_call: TRBV11-2; j_call: TRBJ1-6; cdr3_aa: CASSQIQGYNSPLHF
v_call: TRBV12-3/TRBV12-4; j_call: TRBJ2-1; cdr3_aa: CASSLPAPTGGNEQFF
v_call: TRBV18; j_call: TRBJ1-3; cdr3_aa: CASSPRGDGNTIYF
v_call: TRBV7-2; j_call: TRBJ2-3; cdr3_aa: CASSLNVRSTDTQYF
v_call: TRBV6-1; j_call: TRBJ2-2; cdr3_aa: CASNEQGGTGELFF
v_call: TRBV2; j_call: TRBJ1-5; cdr3_aa: CASSTTGGGQPQHF
v_call: TRBV10-2; j_call: TRBJ2-2; cdr3_aa: CASRAGAITGELFF
v_call: TRBV20-1; j_call: TRBJ2-5; cdr3_aa: CSARVGSQLQETQYF
v_call: TRBV7-9; j_call: TRBJ2-5; cdr3_aa: CASSPGLEETQYF
v_call: TRBV12-3/TRBV12-4; j_call: TRBJ2-7; cdr3_aa: CASSPTGGRDEQYF
v_call: TRBV7-9; j_call: TRBJ1-2; cdr3_aa: CASSIGGTNYGYTF
v_call: TRBV18; j_call: TRBJ1-2; cdr3_aa: CASSDQDGDGYTF
v_call: TRBV19; j_call: TRBJ1-3; cdr3_aa: CASTPATGNTIYF
v_call: TRBV10-3; j_call: TRBJ2-2; cdr3_aa: CAIRDSISGELFF
v_call: TRBV18; j_call: TRBJ2-3; cdr3_aa: CASSLLQNRFSSTDTQYF
v_call: TRBV7-8; j_call: TRBJ1-5; cdr3_aa: CASSLGVRYSNQPQHF
v_call: TRBV19; j_call: TRBJ2-4; cdr3_aa: CASSIDGNRAKNIQYF
v_call: TRBV18; j_call: TRBJ1-5; cdr3_aa: CASSLTSDQPQHF
v_call: TRBV29-1; j_call: TRBJ1-4; cdr3_aa: CSVAVPGGRDFYATNEKLFF
v_call: TRBV9; j_call: TRBJ2-2; cdr3_aa: CASSVGGVAGELFF
v_call: TRBV5-1; j_call: TRBJ1-2; cdr3_aa: CASSLGTDRGLRMSGYTF
v_call: TRBV5-8; j_call: TRBJ1-1; cdr3_aa: CASSPNRQAVEAFF
v_call: TRBV12-3/TRBV12-4; j_call: TRBJ1-5; cdr3_aa: CASRPGQHQPQHF
v_call: TRBV19; j_call: TRBJ2-5; cdr3_aa: CASSSKPTAEIQYF